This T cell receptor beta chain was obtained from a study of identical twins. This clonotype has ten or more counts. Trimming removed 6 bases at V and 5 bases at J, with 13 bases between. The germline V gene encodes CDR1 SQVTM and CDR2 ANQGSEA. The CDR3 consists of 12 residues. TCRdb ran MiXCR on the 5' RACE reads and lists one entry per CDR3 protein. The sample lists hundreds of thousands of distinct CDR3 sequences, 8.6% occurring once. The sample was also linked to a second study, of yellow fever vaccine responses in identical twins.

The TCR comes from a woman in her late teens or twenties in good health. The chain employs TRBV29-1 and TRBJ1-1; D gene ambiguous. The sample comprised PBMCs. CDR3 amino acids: CSVGSLGTEAFF. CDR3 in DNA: TGCAGCGTGGGGTCCCTTGGGACTGAAGCTTTCTTT.